This T cell receptor beta chain was profiled in a study of blood T cell repertoires in COVID-19. Study information: The analysed material was cDNA or gDNA that came from T cells, B-cell-depleted T cells, or PBMCs.

Method: immunoSEQ multiplex PCR; TCRdb's copy keeps in-frame clones and lacks some. The table records approximately 330,000 clones, approximately 87% of them present only once. Germline loops: CDR1 LNHDA, CDR2 SQIVND (reference sequence). The ends were cut back, 6 bases at V and 0 bases at J, with 18 bases in the middle. The CDR3 loop spans 16 amino acids. Sequenced sample: peripheral blood. This TCR was recovered from a woman in her forties or fifties with active or convalescent COVID-19. V gene TRBV19 combines with J gene TRBJ2-7, with D unclear. CDR3 in amino acids: CASSQKNSIFSYEQYF. The DNA of the CDR3 is TGTGCCAGTAGCCAAAAAAATAGTATTTTCTCCTACGAGCAGTACTTC.